This TCR beta chain was recovered during a study of T cell repertoires in cytomegalovirus infection. TCRdb reprocessed the reads with MiXCR, giving one entry per CDR3 protein. The sample lists some 680,000 distinct CDR3 sequences, 35% occurring once. The study's findings and limits: Public TCR beta family frequency separated CMV-and-HLA carriers, including in an independent cohort.

This clonotype appeared a few times. Its antigen remains unidentified. V lost 1 base and J lost 6, with 12 bases in between. Germline CDR1 SGHVS, CDR2 FQNEAQ. CDR3 length equals 15 residues. The sample taken for sequencing was PBMCs. V is TRBV7-8 and J is TRBJ2-2; D might be TRBD2 (6 bases). The receptor comes from a human donor in good health (CMV status not recorded). Some clones in this sample may be carry-over from other donors' samples. CDR3 loop: CASSLDSGRAGELFF. The CDR3 nucleotides read TGTGCCAGCAGCTTAGATAGCGGACGGGCCGGGGAGCTGTTTTTT.